These 29 T cell receptor beta chains came from one sample sequenced in a study of Graves' ophthalmopathy and Graves' hyperthyroidism (dated by TCRdb to 2016 to 2018). This sample was sequenced with an Illumina HiSeq 2000. For repertoire sequencing, TCR beta CDR3 regions were amplified from RNA transcripts. The first round was an RT-PCR using HTBI primers with the Qiagen OneStep RT-PCR kit, and this first round was followed by a second-round multiplex PCR, then size selection and purification. TCRdb ran its own pipeline on the public reads, namely fastp trimming at Q25 and MiXCR clone calling, and kept in-frame beta chains. Records with the same CDR3 protein are collapsed into one entry carrying the most frequent genes and DNA. The sample has under 200,000 distinct CDR3 sequences on record, over 35% of them singletons. The ten largest account for under 6.5% of the sample. The sample comprised peripheral blood. These receptors were obtained from a woman between 35 and 50 years old with Graves' ophthalmopathy. Donor details come from another sample of the same person, matched by shared clones.

The chain carries TRBV6-1 and TRBJ1-1; no definite D call. CDR3 length: 13 amino acids. Trimming cost V 4 bases and J 1 base, with 7 bases left between them. The germline V gene has CDR1 MNHNS and CDR2 SASEGT. In DNA form, the CDR3 reads TGTGCCAGCAGTGCTGGACCGAACACTGAAGCTTTCTTT. As protein: CASSAGPNTEAFF.

This clonotype was found many times. The rearrangement joins TRBV7-8 to TRBJ1-5; no clear D gene. This CDR3 is built from 14 residues. Germline assignment: CDR1 SGHVS and CDR2 FQNEAQ. Trimming shortened V by 0 bases and J by 2 bases, and 5 bases separated the two germline ends. This chain's CDR3 is CASSLAAGNQPQHF. Written as DNA, the CDR3 is TGTGCCAGCAGCTTAGCGGCAGGCAATCAGCCCCAGCATTTT.

This clonotype was observed many times. The V and J genes are TRBV6-5 and TRBJ1-3; no clear D gene. This CDR3 spans 14 amino acids. Trimming removed 3 bases at V and 4 bases at J, with 10 bases between. Germline V gives CDR1 MNHEY, CDR2 SVGAGI. CDR3 amino acids: CASSYGQAGNTIYF. The CDR3 bases are TGTGCCAGCAGTTATGGGCAAGCCGGAAACACCATATATTTT.

The chain recombines TRBV7-9 with TRBJ2-5; weak D call: TRBD2 (5 bases). Germline CDR1 reads SEHNR; CDR2 reads FQNEAQ (reference sequence). The CDR3 length is 13 residues. V was shortened by 5 bases and J by 5 bases, with 12 bases between the two germline ends. For the CDR3, the DNA is TGTGCCAGCAGCCCCAGCGGTCCGGAGACCCAGTACTTC. Translating gives CASSPSGPETQYF.

The table lists this clonotype with many counts. The chain uses TRBV27 and TRBJ1-1, with D uncertain. The CDR3 runs to 15 residues. The V gene lost 1 base and the J gene lost 0 bases, with 9 bases spanning the gap. Germline lookup yields CDR1 MNHEY and CDR2 SMNVEV (reference sequence). The CDR3 region has the DNA TGTGCCAGCAGTTTATTCCCAGACATGAACACTGAAGCTTTCTTT. Its translation is CASSLFPDMNTEAFF.

This clonotype appeared many times. The chain employs TRBV12-3 or TRBV12-4 and TRBJ2-7, with D hard to call. Trimming took 3 bases from V and 5 from J, leaving 8 bases between them. The CDR3 totals 12 residues. DNA for the CDR3: TGTGCCAGCAGTTTTCTACTGGACGAGCAGTACTTC. Translation: CASSFLLDEQYF.

This chain connects TRBV27 to TRBJ1-1; TRBD1 might be the D (6 bases). The CDR3 has 14 amino acids. Trimming cost V 6 bases and J 1 base, with 12 bases left between them. Germline assignment: CDR1 MNHEY and CDR2 SMNVEV (reference sequence). The CDR3 sequence is CASRGPGENTEAFF. The CDR3 nucleotides read TGTGCCAGCAGGGGCCCAGGGGAGAACACTGAAGCTTTCTTT.

The chain joins TRBV12-3 or TRBV12-4 to TRBJ2-5, with 13 bases aligning to TRBD2. V gave up 7 bases and J gave up 5 bases; unmatched junction bases: 10. The CDR3 length is 16 residues. The CDR3 protein is CASKSGLAGVMETQYF. The DNA of the CDR3 is TGTGCCAGCAAATCTGGACTAGCGGGAGTGATGGAGACCCAGTACTTC.

This clonotype has ten or more counts. CDR3 nucleotide sequence: TGTGCCACCAGCAGAAAGGTTACAGGGCTCACTGAAGCTTTCTTT. It encodes CATSRKVTGLTEAFF. This rearrangement joins TRBV15 to TRBJ1-1; D possibly corresponds to TRBD1 (6 bases). Per the germline V gene, CDR1 is LNHNV and CDR2 is YYDKDF (reference sequence). This CDR3 has 15 amino acids. The germline V and J ends were trimmed by 2 bases and 4 bases, with 14 bases remaining between them.

The chain is built from TRBV6-2 or TRBV6-3 and TRBJ1-1; a weak D match, TRBD1 (6 bases). Trimming pared 6 bases from V and 10 bases from J, leaving 15 bases between. This CDR3 is 12 amino acids long. Germline V gives CDR1 MNHEY, CDR2 SVGEGT. The CDR3 region is CASSLQGIVAFF. The CDR3 nucleotides are TGTGCCAGCAGCCTACAGGGAATCGTAGCTTTCTTT.

The V call is TRBV12-3 or TRBV12-4, the J call TRBJ1-1, with TRBD1 identical over 7 bases. Germline trimming cut 6 bases from V and 1 base from J; bases unmatched to any gene: 8. This CDR3 is built from 15 residues. The CDR3 is CASRFSTGRNTEAFF. The DNA of the CDR3 is TGTGCCAGCAGATTCTCGACAGGGAGGAACACTGAAGCTTTCTTT.

This chain links TRBV11-2 with TRBJ2-7; perhaps TRBD2 as D (5 bases). The CDR3 is made up of 15 amino acids. Germline-derived CDR1 and CDR2 are SGHAT and FQNNGV. The V gene lost 5 bases and the J gene lost 4 bases, with 18 bases spanning the gap. CDR3 in DNA: TGTGCCAGCAGCCCTTCAGCGGTTAAGACGTACGAGCAGTACTTC. Encoded protein: CASSPSAVKTYEQYF.

The chain couples TRBV10-3 to TRBJ1-5; D might be TRBD1 (6 bases). Germline lookup yields CDR1 ENHRY and CDR2 SYGVKD. Deletions cut 3 bases from V and 4 bases from J, with 10 bases between. This CDR3 comprises 14 residues. The CDR3 DNA sequence: TGTGCCATCAGTGAACGGACAGCTAATCAGCCCCAGCATTTT. It encodes CAISERTANQPQHF.

V is TRBV6-2 or TRBV6-3 and J is TRBJ2-5, with D possibly TRBD1 on 6 matching bases. Trimming left V 7 bases short and J 2 bases short, with 17 bases between. CDR3 length: 15 amino acids. CDR1 MNHEY and CDR2 SVGEGT come from the germline V gene. This chain's CDR3 is CASKIRQVIQETQYF. The DNA for the CDR3 is TGTGCCAGCAAAATCAGACAGGTTATACAAGAGACCCAGTACTTC.

This chain connects TRBV4-1 to TRBJ1-2, with unresolved D. Germline V lookup: CDR1 MGHRA, CDR2 YSYEKL. Between the trimmed V and J ends, which lost 5 bases and 8 bases, there was a span of 9 bases. CDR3 length: 11 residues. This CDR3 reads CASSAARGYTF. The CDR3 coding sequence is TGCGCCAGCAGCGCTGCCCGAGGCTACACCTTC.

V is TRBV12-3 or TRBV12-4 and J is TRBJ2-6; no clear D. CDR3 length: 18 residues. Trimming removed 7 bases at V and 1 base at J, with 20 bases between. CDR3 sequence: CASTPTWVDSSGANVLTF. Here the CDR3 DNA reads TGTGCCAGCACCCCAACGTGGGTAGACTCTTCTGGGGCCAACGTCCTGACTTTC.

V gene TRBV24-1 combines with J gene TRBJ2-7, with D unresolved. Trimming took off 3 bases at V and 2 bases at J, with 10 bases between the two ends. There are 14 residues in the CDR3. The germline V gene encodes CDR1 KGHDR and CDR2 SFDVKD. The CDR3 sequence: CATSDSRSTYEQYF. DNA for the CDR3: TGTGCCACCAGTGATAGCAGGTCCACCTACGAGCAGTACTTC.

This clonotype was picked up many times. This rearrangement joins TRBV2 to TRBJ1-2; no clear D. Germline CDR1 SNHLY, CDR2 FYNNEI. The CDR3 contains 14 residues. Trimming stripped 3 bases from V and 0 bases from J, with 8 bases between. The CDR3 reads CASSETETNYGYTF. In DNA form, the CDR3 reads TGTGCCAGCAGTGAGACGGAAACTAACTATGGCTACACCTTC.

In its sample, this clonotype was seen many times. The chain has TRBV2 and TRBJ2-2; D possibly matches TRBD1 or TRBD2 (6 bases each). CDR1 is SNHLY, CDR2 FYNNEI, per germline. The CDR3 is 14 residues long. Trimming took off 8 bases at V and 6 bases at J, with 16 bases between the two ends. DNA of the CDR3: TGTGCCAGCGCGGGACAAGCGTCTTCCGGGGAGCTGTTTTTT. Translating it yields CASAGQASSGELFF.

Many counts were recorded for this clonotype. The rearrangement links TRBV14 to TRBJ2-7; D remains unclear. CDR1 is SGHDN and CDR2 is FVKESK in the germline V gene. The CDR3 spans 16 residues. Trimming took 0 bases from V and 0 from J, leaving 12 bases between them. The CDR3: CASSQDQYRLSYEQYF. The CDR3 bases are TGTGCCAGCAGCCAAGATCAGTACAGACTCTCCTACGAGCAGTACTTC.

This sequence joins TRBV28 and TRBJ1-5; D gene ambiguous. The CDR3 extends over 13 amino acids. Trimming removed 3 bases at V and 9 bases at J, with 12 bases between. CDR1 and CDR2 from the germline V gene are MDHEN and SYDVKM. The CDR3 is CASSFRGVGPQHF. The CDR3 nucleotides are TGTGCCAGCAGTTTTCGTGGGGTCGGGCCCCAGCATTTT.

V and J are TRBV11-2 and TRBJ2-5; 7 bases agree with TRBD1. The CDR3 extends over 14 amino acids. Trimming took 2 bases from V and 2 from J; bases not matched to a gene: 2. The germline CDR1 and CDR2 sequences are SGHAT and FQNNGV. The CDR3 here is CASSLWDSQETQYF. The CDR3, as DNA: TGTGCCAGCAGCTTATGGGACAGTCAAGAGACCCAGTACTTC.

The chain is built from TRBV6-5 and TRBJ2-5, with D possibly matching TRBD2 (6 bases). The CDR3 covers 14 residues. Trimming removed 4 bases from V and 7 bases from J, with 16 bases in between. Germline V gene data show CDR1 as MNHEY and CDR2 as SVGAGI. Written as DNA, the CDR3 is TGTGCCAGCAGTTCCCGTAGAGCCGGGGGGACCCAGTACTTC. Translating gives CASSSRRAGGTQYF.

In this sample, this clonotype turned up many times. The gene calls are TRBV11-2 and TRBJ2-7; 8 nucleotides agree with TRBD1. The CDR3 covers 15 residues. Germline V gives CDR1 SGHAT, CDR2 FQNNGV. With 5 bases clipped from V and 2 bases from J, the junction kept 8 bases outside the gene matches. CDR3 coding DNA: TGTGCCAGCAGCCGGGGGACAGGCGGTACCTACGAGCAGTACTTC. This codes for CASSRGTGGTYEQYF.

CDR3 region: CASGWGPHRVRETQYF. The CDR3 DNA reads TGTGCTAGTGGTTGGGGTCCCCATCGGGTTCGGGAGACCCAGTACTTC. The rearrangement joins TRBV12-5 to TRBJ2-5; D remains ambiguous. Germline V gene data show CDR1 as LGHNT and CDR2 as FRNRAP. The CDR3 sequence is 16 residues long. Trimming pared 4 bases from V and 5 bases from J, leaving 20 bases between.

This clonotype was detected many times. This chain connects TRBV6-5 to TRBJ1-1; 8 bases are a match to TRBD1. From germline, CDR1 is MNHEY and CDR2 SVGAGI. Trimming removed 2 bases from V and 8 bases from J; junction bases left unmatched: 10. This CDR3 is 15 amino acids long. The CDR3 loop is CASSYEAGGAGEAFF. DNA of the CDR3: TGTGCCAGCAGTTACGAGGCAGGGGGCGCAGGGGAAGCTTTCTTT.

The table lists this clonotype with many counts. The chain combines TRBV7-2 with TRBJ2-5; 7 bases map to TRBD1. This CDR3 has 14 amino acids. Trimming removed 3 bases from V and 2 bases from J; junction bases left unmatched: 3. Germline V gives CDR1 SGHTA, CDR2 FQGNSA. CDR3 amino acids: CASSFSGGQETQYF. In nucleotides, the CDR3 is TGTGCCAGCAGCTTCTCAGGGGGACAAGAGACCCAGTACTTC.

This clonotype has only one observation. In DNA, the CDR3 is TGTGCCAGCAGTCCAGGGGTGTTTGGGGCCCAAGAGACCCAGTACTTC. Residues: CASSPGVFGAQETQYF. The V call is TRBV12-3 or TRBV12-4, the J call TRBJ2-5, with D possibly being TRBD1 (6 bases). This CDR3 contains 16 residues. V gave up 5 bases and J gave up 1 base, with 17 bases separating them.

J is TRBJ2-5 and V is TRBV7-2; 7 bases agree with TRBD2. The length of the CDR3 is 14 residues. J gave up 5 bases and V 1 base, and 4 bases lay outside the gene matches. In germline, CDR1 is SGHTA, CDR2 FQGNSA. The CDR3 reads CASSLEAGWETQYF. CDR3 sequence (DNA): TGTGCCAGCAGCTTAGAAGCGGGATGGGAGACCCAGTACTTC.